What follows are 23 T cell receptor beta chains derived from one specimen sequenced in a study of post-analysis software for immune sequencing data. Study-level results: Five TRBV segments were more frequent in patients than controls; TRBV5-6, TRBV5-1 and TRBV20-1 belonged to this group.

Unique molecular identifiers had been added to the TCR beta cDNA libraries. Using its own MiXCR run on the PCR reads, TCRdb lists one record per CDR3 protein. In the table there are roughly 700,000 distinct CDR3 sequences, 25% to 30% of which are singletons. No antigen is known for these receptors. The sequenced material came from blood. These receptors were collected from a girl aged 10 to 17 with multiple sclerosis.

The chain is built from TRBV5-5 and TRBJ2-1; 7 nucleotides agree with TRBD2. The better agreement between TRBJ2-7 and the DNA end casts doubt on the J call. This CDR3 spans 15 amino acids. Germline CDR1 and CDR2: SGHKS and YYEKEE (reference sequence). This CDR3 reads CASSLVWEGLYEQYF. CDR3 coding DNA: TGTGCCAGCAGCTTGGTGTGGGAGGGCCTATACGAGCAGTACTTC.

The sample holds a few counts of this clonotype. The V gene is TRBV6-6, the J gene TRBJ1-5, with 7 bases fitting TRBD1. From germline, CDR1 is MNHNY and CDR2 SVGAGI (reference sequence). The V segment lost 9 bases and the J segment 3 bases; nucleotides outside the gene matches: 8. The CDR3 extends over 14 amino acids. In DNA form, the CDR3 reads TGTGCCAGTACCGGGACAGAGACCAATCAGCCCCAGCATTTT. Protein: CASTGTETNQPQHF.

The genes are TRBV11-2 and TRBJ1-4; D is possibly TRBD1 (5 bases). Between the trimmed V and J ends, which lost 2 bases and 4 bases, there was a span of 14 bases. This CDR3 spans 16 amino acids. Germline V CDR1 and CDR2: SGHAT, FQNNGV. This CDR3 is CASSLSQGDGNEKLFF. The CDR3 DNA reads as TGTGCCAGCAGCTTATCTCAAGGGGACGGTAATGAAAAACTGTTTTTT.

The chain carries TRBV4-2 and TRBJ1-4; a weak D match, TRBD1 (5 bases). The V gene lost 4 bases and the J gene lost 7 bases, with 16 bases spanning the gap. The CDR3 is made up of 15 amino acids. CDR1 is LGHNA and CDR2 is YNFKEQ in the germline V gene. This CDR3 reads CASSLKPGTGEKLFF. The CDR3, as DNA: TGTGCCAGCAGCCTCAAACCCGGGACGGGTGAAAAACTGTTTTTT.

The J gene is TRBJ2-5, the V gene TRBV15; D is undetermined. The V end was cut by 2 bases, the J end by 5 bases, with 6 bases between. CDR3 length equals 12 residues. Germline V gene lookup returns CDR1 LNHNV and CDR2 YYDKDF (reference sequence). CDR3 coding DNA: TGTGCCACCAGCAGACGAGTGGAGACCCAGTACTTC. It specifies CATSRRVETQYF.

This clonotype was counted ten times or more. The rearrangement links TRBV10-3 to TRBJ2-1, with 9 nucleotides matching TRBD1. Germline-derived CDR1 and CDR2 are ENHRY and SYGVKD. The CDR3 runs 15 residues. V dropped 3 bases and J dropped 10; count of bases not matched to a gene: 10. The CDR3 region has the DNA TGTGCCATCAGTGATCTGGGGACAGGGAGGCGAGAGCAGTTCTTC. Encoded protein: CAISDLGTGRREQFF.

V usage is TRBV29-1 and J usage is TRBJ2-3; 7 nucleotides align to TRBD2. CDR1 SQVTM and CDR2 ANQGSEA come from the germline V gene. V was clipped by 3 bases and J by 5 bases; unmatched bases: 17. The CDR3 loop spans 17 amino acids. The CDR3 DNA reads as TGCAGCGTTGAGGGCAGGGCCTTTGCGGGAGTGGAAGATACGCAGTATTTT. Its translation: CSVEGRAFAGVEDTQYF.

This clonotype was counted a few times. The chain joins TRBV7-2 to TRBJ2-3, with TRBD2 matching 10 bases. The CDR3 length is 15 residues. V shed 2 bases and J 3 bases; nucleotides not matched to a gene: 2. Germline-derived CDR1 and CDR2 are SGHTA and FQGNSA. The CDR3 DNA is TGTGCCAGCAGCTTAAGCGGGGGGGTGACAGATACGCAGTATTTT. This gives the protein CASSLSGGVTDTQYF.

The V gene is TRBV9, the J gene TRBJ2-1; D is uncertain. Trimming shortened V by 0 bases and J by 5 bases, and 12 bases separated the two germline ends. Germline CDR1 reads SGDLS; CDR2 reads YYNGEE. CDR3 size: 15 residues. The CDR3 bases are TGTGCCAGCAGCGTAGATAGCTTAGGGCACAATGAGCAGTTCTTC. Its protein is CASSVDSLGHNEQFF.

In DNA, the CDR3 is TGCAGTGCTAGAAAGGGAGGGGCGTACCAAGAGACCCAGTACTTC. It yields the protein CSARKGGAYQETQYF. V is TRBV20-1 and J is TRBJ2-5; the match to TRBD2 covers 7 bases. Germline CDR1 is DFQATT and CDR2 is SNEGSKA (reference sequence). After removal of 2 bases from V and 0 bases from J, the junction contained 6 bases not matched to a gene. This CDR3 has 15 residues.

This clonotype was observed a few times. V gene TRBV4-1 combines with J gene TRBJ2-6; D uncertain. The V gene's germline CDR1 is MGHRA and CDR2 YSYEKL. This CDR3 spans 15 amino acids. The V and J ends lost 1 base and 2 bases respectively, with 6 bases between them. CDR3 sequence: CASSQVAPGANVLTF. As DNA, the CDR3 is TGCGCCAGCAGCCAAGTCGCCCCTGGGGCCAACGTCCTGACTTTC.

The rearrangement joins TRBV9 to TRBJ1-2, with D perhaps matching TRBD1 (5 bases). V was trimmed by 3 bases and J by 5 bases, leaving 14 bases between them. This CDR3 has 14 residues. The germline CDR1 and CDR2 sequences are SGDLS and YYNGEE. The CDR3, as DNA: TGTGCCAGCAGCGACACCGGGGCCTCATATGGCTACACCTTC. Its translation is CASSDTGASYGYTF.

The chain joins TRBV7-2 to TRBJ2-3; 10 nucleotides align to TRBD2. Trimming took 5 bases from V and 6 from J; bases not matched to a gene: 11. CDR3 length: 16 residues. The germline V gene encodes CDR1 SGHTA and CDR2 FQGNSA. The CDR3 region is CASSPGRAGGQDTQYF. DNA for the CDR3: TGTGCCAGCAGCCCCGGACGAGCGGGGGGGCAGGATACGCAGTATTTT.

This rearrangement joins TRBV12-3 or TRBV12-4 to TRBJ2-7; 7 nucleotides match TRBD1. Trimming at V came to 6 bases and at J to 2 bases, leaving 22 bases not matched to a gene. This CDR3 has 19 residues. The CDR3 sequence is CASSPRQGLVGPLPYEQYF. CDR3 nucleotide sequence: TGTGCCAGCAGCCCCCGACAGGGTCTAGTGGGGCCCTTACCCTACGAGCAGTACTTC.

The chain joins TRBV20-1 to TRBJ1-5; no definite D call. The CDR3 is 16 amino acids. V lost 0 bases, J lost 6 bases, and 18 bases lay in between. The V gene's germline CDR1 is DFQATT and CDR2 SNEGSKA (reference sequence). CDR3: CSARDVWAGIGQPQHF. The DNA for the CDR3 is TGCAGTGCTAGAGACGTCTGGGCAGGAATAGGTCAGCCCCAGCATTTT.

The V call is TRBV2, the J call TRBJ2-3, with D possibly being TRBD2 (5 bases). The germline gives CDR1 SNHLY, CDR2 FYNNEI. This CDR3 has 12 residues. Trimming took off 8 bases at V and 4 bases at J, with 10 bases between the two ends. CDR3 in DNA: TGTGCCAGCCGCCGGGAAGCAGATACGCAGTATTTT. This gives the protein CASRREADTQYF.

In its sample, this clonotype was seen a few times. The chain is built from TRBV5-1 and TRBJ2-4; TRBD1 agrees at 7 bases. Germline V lookup: CDR1 SGHRS, CDR2 YFSETQ. J lost 2 bases, V lost 8 bases, and 1 base had no gene match. This CDR3 comprises 12 residues. The CDR3 DNA reads TGCGCCAGGACAGGGCCCAAAAACATTCAGTACTTC. This gives the protein CARTGPKNIQYF.

The chain employs TRBV11-1 and TRBJ2-1; 12 bases align to TRBD1. The CDR3 loop spans 16 amino acids. The V segment lost 4 bases and the J segment 8 bases; nucleotides outside the gene matches: 9. Germline assignment: CDR1 SGHAT and CDR2 FQDESV (reference sequence). The CDR3 coding sequence is TGTGCCAGCAGCTCTCAGGGACAGGGGGCAGGGGATGAGCAGTTCTTC. This translates into CASSSQGQGAGDEQFF.

Points on this clonotype: An end of the junction does not agree with germline; a read error may underlie this. The chain is built from TRBV20-1 and TRBJ2-4, with 11 bases fitting TRBD2. Germline V lookup: CDR1 DFQATT, CDR2 SNEGSKA (reference sequence). CDR3 length: 15 amino acids. Written as DNA, the CDR3 is TGCAGCGCTATTAGCGGGAGGGGGGCCAAAAACATTCAGTACTTC. It specifies CSAISGRGAKNIQYF.

The chain combines TRBV20-1 with TRBJ1-5; D perhaps matches TRBD1 (5 bases). The CDR3 has 15 amino acids. The V and J ends lost 3 bases and 0 bases respectively, with 12 bases between them. Germline assignment: CDR1 DFQATT and CDR2 SNEGSKA (reference sequence). The CDR3 nucleotides are TGCAGTGCTAGCTACCAGGGTTATAGCAATCAGCCCCAGCATTTT. Translated: CSASYQGYSNQPQHF.

The rearrangement links TRBV11-2 to TRBJ2-5; the match to TRBD2 covers 11 bases. The CDR3 has 15 amino acids. Germline V gives CDR1 SGHAT, CDR2 FQNNGV. V lost 5 bases to trimming and J lost 2 bases; unmatched junction nucleotides: 4. CDR3 amino acids: CASSQLAGAQETQYF. The CDR3 DNA follows: TGTGCCAGCAGCCAACTAGCGGGGGCACAAGAGACCCAGTACTTC.

V is TRBV24-1 and J is TRBJ2-3; D is perhaps TRBD2 (6 bases). Germline V gene sequence: CDR1 KGHDR, CDR2 SFDVKD. This CDR3 region has 16 residues. Trimming removed 0 bases at V and 9 bases at J, with 18 bases between. Here the CDR3 reads CATSDLAAGSSGTQYF. The CDR3 coding sequence is TGTGCCACCAGTGATTTGGCGGCGGGATCCTCGGGCACGCAGTATTTT.

The rearrangement uses TRBV7-9 and TRBJ2-2; D possibly matches TRBD1 or TRBD2 (5 bases each). Germline lookup yields CDR1 SEHNR and CDR2 FQNEAQ (reference sequence). The CDR3 loop spans 16 amino acids. Trimming removed 5 bases at V and 7 bases at J, with 20 bases between. CDR3 DNA: TGTGCCAGCAGCCCCCTCGGGGCAGGTTTTGACGGGGAGCTGTTTTTT. Residues: CASSPLGAGFDGELFF.